This TCR beta chain was obtained from a study of PD-1 blockade in classical Hodgkin lymphoma. Trimming at V came to 5 bases and at J to 6 bases, leaving 4 bases not matched to a gene. The CDR3 loop spans 13 amino acids. Germline CDR1 and CDR2: MNHEY and SMNVEV (reference sequence). Exposure to brentuximab vedotin varied, and each patient had relapsed following autologous stem cell transplantation. The study recorded best responses of complete response, partial response or progressive disease. The assay was immunoSEQ multiplex PCR, and TCRdb's table has in-frame clones only and misses some. The sample includes approximately 84,000 clones, 89% of them seen just once. Points on this clone: Antigen unknown.

Findings and limits, study-wide: Excluded were patients who started nivolumab under 1 year after ASCT, a group that had lower diversity.

The chain carries TRBV27 and TRBJ2-1; 7 bases agree with TRBD1. The receptor's source is a human donor with classical Hodgkin lymphoma. Specimen: peripheral blood mononuclear cells (PBMCs), collected at baseline. This CDR3 reads CASSRQGLNEQFF. The CDR3 DNA reads as TGTGCCAGCAGTCGACAGGGTCTCAATGAGCAGTTCTTC.